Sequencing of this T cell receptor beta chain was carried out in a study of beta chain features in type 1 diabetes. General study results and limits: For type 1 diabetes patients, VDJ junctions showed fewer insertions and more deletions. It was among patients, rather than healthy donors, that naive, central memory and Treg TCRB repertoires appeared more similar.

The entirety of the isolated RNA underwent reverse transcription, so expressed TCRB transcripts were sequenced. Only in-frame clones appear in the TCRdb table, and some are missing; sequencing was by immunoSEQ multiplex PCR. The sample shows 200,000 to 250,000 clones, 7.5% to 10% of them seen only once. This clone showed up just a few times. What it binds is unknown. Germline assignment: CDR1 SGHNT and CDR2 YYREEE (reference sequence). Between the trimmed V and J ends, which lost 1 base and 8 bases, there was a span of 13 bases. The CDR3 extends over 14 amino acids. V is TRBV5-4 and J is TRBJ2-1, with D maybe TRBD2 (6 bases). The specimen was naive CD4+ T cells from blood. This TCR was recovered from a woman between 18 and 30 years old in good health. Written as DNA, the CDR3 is TGTGCCAGCAGCTTGAGACTAGGCAGCGATGAGCAGTTCTTC. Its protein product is CASSLRLGSDEQFF. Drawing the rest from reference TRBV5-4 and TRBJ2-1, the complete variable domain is ETGVTQSPTHLIKTRGQQVTLRCSSQSGHNTVSWYQQALGQGPQFIFQYYREEENGRGNFPPRFSGLQFPNYSSELNVNALELDDSALYLCASSLRLGSDEQFFGPGTRLTVL.